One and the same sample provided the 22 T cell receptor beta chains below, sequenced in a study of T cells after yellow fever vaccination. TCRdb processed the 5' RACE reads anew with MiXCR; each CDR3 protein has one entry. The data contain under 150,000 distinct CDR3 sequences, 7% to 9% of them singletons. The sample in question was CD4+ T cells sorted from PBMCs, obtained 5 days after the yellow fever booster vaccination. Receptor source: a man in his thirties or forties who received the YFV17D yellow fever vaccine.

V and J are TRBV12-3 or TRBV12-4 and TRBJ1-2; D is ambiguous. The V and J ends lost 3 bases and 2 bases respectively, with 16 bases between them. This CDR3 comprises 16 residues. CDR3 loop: CASSFRHNHRNYGYTF. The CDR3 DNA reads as TGTGCCAGCAGTTTTCGCCACAACCATCGCAACTATGGCTACACCTTC.

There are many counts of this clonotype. This CDR3 is CASSSRLAGGLDTQYF. The CDR3 nucleotides are TGCGCCAGCAGCTCAAGACTAGCGGGAGGATTAGATACGCAGTATTTT. The rearrangement joins TRBV5-1 to TRBJ2-3, with 13 bases lining up with TRBD2. Trimming took 3 bases from V and 5 from J; bases not matched to a gene: 6. The CDR3 consists of 16 residues. CDR1 SGHRS and CDR2 YFSETQ come from the germline V gene.

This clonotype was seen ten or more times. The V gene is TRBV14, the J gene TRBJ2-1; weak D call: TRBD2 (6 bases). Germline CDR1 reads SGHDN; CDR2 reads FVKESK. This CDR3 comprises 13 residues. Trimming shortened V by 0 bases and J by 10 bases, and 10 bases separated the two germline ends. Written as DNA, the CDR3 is TGTGCCAGCAGCCAAGATAGCGGTAACGAGCAGTTCTTC. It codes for CASSQDSGNEQFF.

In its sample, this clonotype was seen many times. CDR3 sequence (DNA): TGTGCCAGCAGTCACCTCCGGGACTATAGTTACGAGCAGTACTTC. This translates into CASSHLRDYSYEQYF. V usage is TRBV6-5 and J usage is TRBJ2-7; 7 bases are shared with TRBD2. The length of the CDR3 is 15 residues. V gave up 5 bases and J gave up 4 bases; unmatched junction bases: 11. The germline V gene has CDR1 MNHEY and CDR2 SVGAGI.

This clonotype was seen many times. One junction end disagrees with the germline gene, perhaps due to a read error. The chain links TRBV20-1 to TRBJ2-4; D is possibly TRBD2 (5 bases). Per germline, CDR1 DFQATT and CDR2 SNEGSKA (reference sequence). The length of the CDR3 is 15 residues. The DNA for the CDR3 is TGCAGTGCCAGAGGTCCAGGAGTAGCGCAAAACATTCAGTACTTC. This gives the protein CSARGPGVAQNIQYF.

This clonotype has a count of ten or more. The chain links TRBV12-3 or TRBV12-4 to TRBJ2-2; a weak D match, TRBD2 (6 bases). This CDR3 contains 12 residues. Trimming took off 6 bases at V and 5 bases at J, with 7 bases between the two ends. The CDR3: CASSRGTGELFF. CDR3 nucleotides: TGTGCCAGCAGCCGGGGGACCGGGGAGCTGTTTTTT.

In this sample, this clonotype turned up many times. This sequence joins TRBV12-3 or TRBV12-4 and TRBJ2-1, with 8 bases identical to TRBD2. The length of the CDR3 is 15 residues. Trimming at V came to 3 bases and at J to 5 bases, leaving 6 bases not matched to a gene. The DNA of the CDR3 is TGTGCCAGCAGTTTCGCGGGAGGAGCTAACAATGAGCAGTTCTTC. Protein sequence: CASSFAGGANNEQFF.

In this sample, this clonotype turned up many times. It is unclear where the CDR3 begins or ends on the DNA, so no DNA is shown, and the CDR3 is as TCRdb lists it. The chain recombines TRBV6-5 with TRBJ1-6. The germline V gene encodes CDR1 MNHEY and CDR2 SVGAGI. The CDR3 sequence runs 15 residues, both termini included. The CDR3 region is CASSTSVRSNSPLHF.

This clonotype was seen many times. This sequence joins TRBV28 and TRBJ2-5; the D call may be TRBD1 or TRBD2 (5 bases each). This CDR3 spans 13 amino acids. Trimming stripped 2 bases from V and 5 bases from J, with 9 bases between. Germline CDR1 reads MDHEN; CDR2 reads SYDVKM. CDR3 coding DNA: TGTGCCAGCAGTTTAGGGGGTTCGGAGACCCAGTACTTC. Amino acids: CASSLGGSETQYF.

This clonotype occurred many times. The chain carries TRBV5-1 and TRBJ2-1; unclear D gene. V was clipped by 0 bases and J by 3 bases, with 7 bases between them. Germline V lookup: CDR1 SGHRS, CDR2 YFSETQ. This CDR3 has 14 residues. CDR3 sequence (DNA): TGCGCCAGCAGCTTGGATCTCTTCTACAATGAGCAGTTCTTC. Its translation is CASSLDLFYNEQFF.

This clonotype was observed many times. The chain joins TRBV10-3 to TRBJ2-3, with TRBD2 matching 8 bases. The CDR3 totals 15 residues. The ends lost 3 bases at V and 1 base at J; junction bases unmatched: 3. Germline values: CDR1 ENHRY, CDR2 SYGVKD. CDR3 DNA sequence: TGTGCCATCAGTGAACGGACTAGCCGCACAGATACGCAGTATTTT. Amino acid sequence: CAISERTSRTDTQYF.

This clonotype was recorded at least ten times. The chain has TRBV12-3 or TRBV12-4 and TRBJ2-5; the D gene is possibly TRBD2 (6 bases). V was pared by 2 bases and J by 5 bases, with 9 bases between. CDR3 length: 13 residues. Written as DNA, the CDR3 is TGTGCCAGCAGTTTATCGGGAGTTGAGACCCAGTACTTC. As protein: CASSLSGVETQYF.

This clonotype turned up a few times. CDR3 protein: CATSDPRDLHNEQFF. The CDR3 DNA is TGTGCCACCAGCGATCCCCGGGACCTACACAATGAGCAGTTCTTC. The rearrangement uses TRBV24-1 and TRBJ2-1; D may be TRBD1 or TRBD2 (5 bases each). The CDR3 has 15 amino acids. CDR1 KGHDR and CDR2 SFDVKD come from the germline V gene. V lost 7 bases, J lost 5 bases, and 17 bases lay in between.

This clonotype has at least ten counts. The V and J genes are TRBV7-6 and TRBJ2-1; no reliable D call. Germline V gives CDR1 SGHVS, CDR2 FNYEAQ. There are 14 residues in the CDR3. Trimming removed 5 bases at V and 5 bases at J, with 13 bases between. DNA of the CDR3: TGTGCCAGCAGCCCAGGTGGTTTACACAATGAGCAGTTCTTC. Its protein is CASSPGGLHNEQFF.

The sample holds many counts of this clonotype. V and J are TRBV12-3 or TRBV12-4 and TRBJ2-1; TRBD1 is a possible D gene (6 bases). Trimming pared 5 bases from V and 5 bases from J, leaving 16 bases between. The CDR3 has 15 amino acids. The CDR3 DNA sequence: TGTGCCAGCAGTCCCGCCGGGACACCGCACAATGAGCAGTTCTTC. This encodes CASSPAGTPHNEQFF.

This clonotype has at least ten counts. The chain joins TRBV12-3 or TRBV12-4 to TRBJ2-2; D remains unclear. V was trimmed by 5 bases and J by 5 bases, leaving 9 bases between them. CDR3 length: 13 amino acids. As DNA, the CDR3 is TGTGCCAGCAGTGAAGGGTTGACCGGGGAGCTGTTTTTT. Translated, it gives CASSEGLTGELFF.

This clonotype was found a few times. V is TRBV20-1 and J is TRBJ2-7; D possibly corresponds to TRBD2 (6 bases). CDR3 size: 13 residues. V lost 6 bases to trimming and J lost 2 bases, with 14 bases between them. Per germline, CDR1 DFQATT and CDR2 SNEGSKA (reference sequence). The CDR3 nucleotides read TGCAGTGCCCCGGGACTTACTACCTACGAGCAGTACTTC. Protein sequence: CSAPGLTTYEQYF.

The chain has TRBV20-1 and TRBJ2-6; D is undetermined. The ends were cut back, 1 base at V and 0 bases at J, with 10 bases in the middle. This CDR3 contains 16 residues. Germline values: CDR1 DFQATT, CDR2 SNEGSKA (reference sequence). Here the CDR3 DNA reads TGCAGTGCTAGAGTACCCGGCTACTCTGGGGCCAACGTCCTGACTTTC. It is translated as CSARVPGYSGANVLTF.

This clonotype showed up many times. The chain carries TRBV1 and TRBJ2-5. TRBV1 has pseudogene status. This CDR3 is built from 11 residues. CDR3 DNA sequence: TGCACCAGCAGCCAAGGGGAGACCCAGTACTTC. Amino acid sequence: CTSSQGETQYF.

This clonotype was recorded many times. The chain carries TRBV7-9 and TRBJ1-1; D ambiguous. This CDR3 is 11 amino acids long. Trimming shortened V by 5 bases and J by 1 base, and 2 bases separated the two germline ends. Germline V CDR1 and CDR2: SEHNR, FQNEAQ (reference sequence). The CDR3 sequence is CASSKNTEAFF. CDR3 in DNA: TGTGCCAGCAGCAAGAACACTGAAGCTTTCTTT.

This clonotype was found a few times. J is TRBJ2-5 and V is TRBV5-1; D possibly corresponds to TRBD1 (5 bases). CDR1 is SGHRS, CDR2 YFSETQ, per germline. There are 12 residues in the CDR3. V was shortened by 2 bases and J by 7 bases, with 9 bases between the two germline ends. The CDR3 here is CASSFDQGTQYF. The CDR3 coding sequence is TGCGCCAGCAGCTTCGACCAGGGGACCCAGTACTTC. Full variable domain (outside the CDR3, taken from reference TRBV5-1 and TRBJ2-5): KAGVTQTPRYLIKTRGQQVTLSCSPISGHRSVSWYQQTPGQGLQFLFEYFSETQRNKGNFPGRFSGRQFSNSRSEMNVSTLELGDSALYLCASSFDQGTQYFGPGTRLLVL.

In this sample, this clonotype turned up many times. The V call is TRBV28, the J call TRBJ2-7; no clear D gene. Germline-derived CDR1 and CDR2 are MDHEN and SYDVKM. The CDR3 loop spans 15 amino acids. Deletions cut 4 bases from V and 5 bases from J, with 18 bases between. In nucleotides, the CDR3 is TGTGCCAGCAGTTCATCGGGTGATGGTGGGAACGAGCAGTACTTC. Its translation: CASSSSGDGGNEQYF.